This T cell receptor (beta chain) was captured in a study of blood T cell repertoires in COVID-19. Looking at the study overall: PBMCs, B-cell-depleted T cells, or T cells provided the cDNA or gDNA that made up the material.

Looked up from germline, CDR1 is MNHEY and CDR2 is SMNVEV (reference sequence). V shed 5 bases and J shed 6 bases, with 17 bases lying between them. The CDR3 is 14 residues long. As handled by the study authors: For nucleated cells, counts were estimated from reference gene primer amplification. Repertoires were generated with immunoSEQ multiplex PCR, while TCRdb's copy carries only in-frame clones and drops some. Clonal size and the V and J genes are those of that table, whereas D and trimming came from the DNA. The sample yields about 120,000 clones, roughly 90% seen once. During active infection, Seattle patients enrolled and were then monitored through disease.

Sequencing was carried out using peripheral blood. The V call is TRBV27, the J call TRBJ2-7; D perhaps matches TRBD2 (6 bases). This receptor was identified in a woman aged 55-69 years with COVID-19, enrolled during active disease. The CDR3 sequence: CASSPATRGTEQYF. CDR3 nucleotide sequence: TGTGCCAGCAGTCCCGCCACCCGGGGGACCGAGCAGTACTTC.